The clone carrying this TCR beta chain was counted at least ten times. The making of cDNA relied on 5'RACE with 10-nucleotide random UMIs. The output of every sequencing run exceeded 180 million TCR-beta sequences, derived from 15-18 subjects. In TCRdb, the 5' RACE reads were re-called with MiXCR into one record per CDR3 protein. The repertoire consists of nearly 45,000 distinct CDR3 sequences, with about a fifth occurring once and the leading ten covering almost 4.5%. This entry comes from a study of neurological immune-mediated disorders. As for time point: technical triplicate 3. The starting material, 2 million PBMCs stored at -80 C, gave rise to the unsorted libraries. This CDR3 region has 16 residues. Unmatched junction bases numbered 11, after V lost 2 bases and J lost 7 bases. Germline CDR1 and CDR2: ENHRY and SYGVKD.

The TCR sequence derives from a man between 60 and 75 years old with HTLV-1-associated myelopathy (HAM/TSP). The sequenced sample was PBMCs. This chain joins TRBV10-3 and TRBJ2-1; 7 bases map to TRBD2. The CDR3 protein is CAISEMVSGRANEQFF. The CDR3 DNA follows: TGTGCCATCAGTGAGATGGTTAGCGGGCGAGCAAATGAGCAGTTCTTC.